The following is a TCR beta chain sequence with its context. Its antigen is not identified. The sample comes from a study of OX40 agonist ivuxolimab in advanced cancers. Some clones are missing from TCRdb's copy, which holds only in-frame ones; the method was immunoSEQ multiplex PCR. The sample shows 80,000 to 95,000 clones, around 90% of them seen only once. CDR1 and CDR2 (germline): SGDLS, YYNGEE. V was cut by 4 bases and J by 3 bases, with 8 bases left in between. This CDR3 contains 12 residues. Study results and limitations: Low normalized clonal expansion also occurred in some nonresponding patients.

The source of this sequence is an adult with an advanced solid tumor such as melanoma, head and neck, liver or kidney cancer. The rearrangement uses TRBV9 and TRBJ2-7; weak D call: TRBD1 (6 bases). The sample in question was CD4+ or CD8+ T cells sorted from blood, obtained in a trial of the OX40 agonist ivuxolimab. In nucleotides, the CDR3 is TGTGCCAGCAGCCTAGGGGGCTACGAGCAGTACTTC. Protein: CASSLGGYEQYF.